The following is a TCR beta chain sequence with its context. Antigen specificity is unknown. This sample is drawn from a study of cytomegalovirus exposure and HLA in healthy donors. The CDR3 extends over 16 amino acids. The J segment lost 1 base and the V segment lost 4 bases, leaving 7 bases of the junction unmatched. Germline V gene data show CDR1 as PRHDT and CDR2 as FYEKMQ (reference sequence). 13 Jbeta primers and 60 Vbeta primers were used for the PCR. The data were produced by immunoSEQ multiplex PCR, yet TCRdb's version contains in-frame clones alone and is incomplete. This sample yields around 200,000 clones, of which 70% to 85% are seen a single time; roughly 3.6% belongs to the top ten. Points from the study as a whole: When presence/absence was analysed, sequencing depth was taken to be roughly uniform across donors.

This sequence was found in a woman aged 55-69 years in good health and CMV-seropositive. The chain combines TRBV13 with TRBJ2-3; 8 bases are shared with TRBD1. The sample comprised PBMCs. This chain's CDR3 is CASSSQGQAGTDTQYF. CDR3 coding DNA: TGTGCCAGCAGCTCACAGGGACAGGCTGGCACAGATACGCAGTATTTT.